Presented here are 26 T cell receptor beta chains from one specimen sequenced in a study of control samples from healthy donors and cancer patients. Assay used: immunoSEQ multiplex PCR; TCRdb lists only in-frame clones, some missing. The top ten clones hold over 30% of a sample with more than 85,000 clones, around 84% of them seen once. The material sequenced was PBMCs. Every receptor here comes from a man between 70 and 80 years old with lung cancer.

The chain is built from TRBV5-4 and TRBJ2-4; D may be TRBD1 or TRBD2 (5 bases each). CDR3 length: 14 residues. The germline gives CDR1 SGHNT, CDR2 YYREEE (reference sequence). The ends were cut back, 5 bases at V and 8 bases at J, with 17 bases in the middle. CDR3 region: CASSVNRDRDIQYF. The DNA of the CDR3 is TGTGCCAGCAGTGTCAACCGGGACCGGGACATTCAGTACTTC.

The gene calls are TRBV5-4 and TRBJ2-2; D uncertain. The CDR3 length is 12 residues. Germline values: CDR1 SGHNT, CDR2 YYREEE (reference sequence). V was clipped by 1 base and J by 6 bases, with 4 bases between them. This CDR3 is CASSLQAGELFF. The CDR3 DNA is TGTGCCAGCAGCTTGCAGGCCGGGGAGCTGTTTTTT.

The chain has TRBV29-1 and TRBJ2-5; D uncertain. CDR3 length: 11 amino acids. In germline, CDR1 is SQVTM, CDR2 ANQGSEA. V lost 0 bases to trimming and J lost 9 bases, with 8 bases between them. CDR3 DNA: TGCAGCGTTGAAGATACGAAAGCCCAGTACTTC. Translating gives CSVEDTKAQYF. The variable domain in full, with the rest retrieved from reference TRBV29-1 and TRBJ2-5, is SAVISQKPSRDICQRGTSLTIQCQVDSQVTMMFWYRQQPGQSLTLIATANQGSEATYESGFVIDKFPISRPNLTFSTLTVSNMSPEDSSIYLCSVEDTKAQYFGPGTRLLVL.

The V and J genes are TRBV11-3 and TRBJ2-3; D uncertain. V shed 4 bases and J shed 2 bases, with 13 bases lying between them. The germline CDR1 and CDR2 sequences are SGHNT and YENEEA. The CDR3 loop spans 15 amino acids. The CDR3: CASSSMGSDTDTQYF. The CDR3, as DNA: TGTGCCAGCAGCTCCATGGGGTCCGACACAGATACGCAGTATTTT.

The chain carries TRBV7-6 and TRBJ2-3; 12 nucleotides line up with TRBD2. The trim removed 4 bases at V and 1 base at J, leaving 12 bases unmatched. The CDR3 sequence is 19 residues long. Germline CDR1 is SGHVS and CDR2 is FNYEAQ. The CDR3 is CASSSSTSGGYEGTDTQYF. CDR3 in DNA: TGTGCCAGCAGCTCCTCGACTAGCGGGGGTTACGAAGGCACAGATACGCAGTATTTT.

A note on this clone: The junction does not match germline at one end; this may be a read error. This rearrangement joins TRBV6-6 to TRBJ2-1, with D tentatively TRBD2 (5 bases). This CDR3 region has 14 residues. CDR1 MNHNY and CDR2 SVGAGI come from the germline V gene (reference sequence). The CDR3 DNA reads as TGTGCCAGCAGCAATTCGGGGTCCTATAATGAGCAGTTCTTC. As protein: CASSNSGSYNEQFF.

The chain carries TRBV5-8 and TRBJ1-1; D might be TRBD1 (5 bases). This CDR3 is built from 15 residues. V shed 0 bases and J shed 4 bases, with 13 bases lying between them. From germline, CDR1 is SGHTS and CDR2 YDEGEE. The CDR3 DNA reads TGTGCCAGCAGCTTGGCGCCGGGGGTTGGCACTGAAGCTTTCTTT. This codes for CASSLAPGVGTEAFF. The full variable domain, with the rest looked up from reference TRBV5-8 and TRBJ1-1, is EAGVTQSPTHLIKTRGQQATLRCSPISGHTSVYWYQQALGLGLQFLLWYDEGEERNRGNFPPRFSGRQFPNYSSELNVNALELEDSALYLCASSLAPGVGTEAFFGQGTRLTVV.

This sequence joins TRBV2 and TRBJ2-4; 10 bases align to TRBD2. The CDR3 length is 17 residues. Germline lookup yields CDR1 SNHLY and CDR2 FYNNEI. V was clipped by 5 bases and J by 7 bases; unmatched bases: 14. The CDR3 DNA reads TGTGCCAGCAGTACCCTCGGAGGAGCGGGGGGGCGGAACATTCAGTACTTC. Translation gives CASSTLGGAGGRNIQYF.

The chain combines TRBV12-5 with TRBJ1-5, with unresolved D. The germline V gene has CDR1 LGHNT and CDR2 FRNRAP. Trimming removed 2 bases from V and 4 bases from J, with 6 bases in between. The CDR3 is 13 residues long. The chain's CDR3 is CASGLPPNQPQHF. In nucleotides, the CDR3 is TGTGCTAGTGGTTTGCCCCCGAATCAGCCCCAGCATTTT.

V usage is TRBV5-1 and J usage is TRBJ2-1; D uncertain. CDR3 length: 14 residues. Per germline, CDR1 SGHRS and CDR2 YFSETQ. The ends were cut back, 7 bases at V and 1 base at J, with 12 bases in the middle. CDR3 bases: TGCGCCAGCGGAACGGGCCTGTCCTACAATGAGCAGTTCTTC. Residues: CASGTGLSYNEQFF. The full variable domain, completed using reference TRBV5-1 and TRBJ2-1, is KAGVTQTPRYLIKTRGQQVTLSCSPISGHRSVSWYQQTPGQGLQFLFEYFSETQRNKGNFPGRFSGRQFSNSRSEMNVSTLELGDSALYLCASGTGLSYNEQFFGPGTRLTVL.

This clone was observed a handful of times. The chain couples TRBV4-3 to TRBJ1-4, with D unresolved. CDR1 is LGHNA, CDR2 YSLEER, per germline. This CDR3 has 15 amino acids. Trimming took 4 bases from V and 0 from J, leaving 9 bases between them. CDR3 nucleotide sequence: TGCGCCAGCAGCCTCAGCCTGGCAACTAATGAAAAACTGTTTTTT. Translating it yields CASSLSLATNEKLFF.

The chain recombines TRBV21-1 with TRBJ2-7; TRBD1, the table's D call, lacks a check against the DNA. TRBV21-1 is assigned pseudogene status. This CDR3 comprises 14 residues. The CDR3 reads CASKTVAFIYEQYF. The DNA for the CDR3 is TGTGCCAGTAAGACAGTGGCTTTTATCTACGAGCAGTACTTC.

The J gene is TRBJ1-5, the V gene TRBV7-8, with D possibly being TRBD1 (5 bases). V was trimmed by 2 bases and J by 7 bases, leaving 12 bases between them. Germline assignment: CDR1 SGHVS and CDR2 FQNEAQ. This CDR3 contains 14 residues. In nucleotides, the CDR3 is TGTGCCAGCAGCTTAAATGGGGCGAAACAGCCCCAGCATTTT. This translates into CASSLNGAKQPQHF. The full variable domain, its missing parts supplied by reference TRBV7-8 and TRBJ1-5, is GAGVSQSPRYKVAKRGQDVALRCDPISGHVSLFWYQQALGQGPEFLTYFQNEAQLDKSGLPSDRFFAERPEGSVSTLKIQRTQQEDSAVYLCASSLNGAKQPQHFGDGTRLSIL.

By frequency in the sample, this clone is medium-sized. V gene TRBV19 combines with J gene TRBJ2-7; D uncertain. The CDR3 has 13 amino acids. Deletions cut 3 bases from V and 6 bases from J, with 12 bases between. Per germline, CDR1 LNHDA and CDR2 SQIVND (reference sequence). CDR3 sequence reads: CASSILDTPEQYF. CDR3 in DNA: TGTGCCAGTAGTATCCTCGACACCCCCGAGCAGTACTTC.

This clone has only a few counts. CDR3 residues: CASSPRGGGSYEQYF. The CDR3 coding sequence is TGTGCCAGCTCACCCCGGGGAGGGGGGTCGTACGAGCAGTACTTC. The chain has TRBV18 and TRBJ2-7, with D possibly TRBD2 on 7 matching bases. Trimming shortened V by 3 bases and J by 4 bases, and 16 bases separated the two germline ends. There are 15 residues in the CDR3. Germline loops: CDR1 KGHSH, CDR2 LQKENI. Supplemented by reference TRBV18 and TRBJ2-7, the full variable domain reads NAGVMQNPRHLVRRRGQEARLRCSPMKGHSHVYWYRQLPEEGLKFMVYLQKENIIDESGMPKERFSAEFPKEGPSILRIQQVVRGDSAAYFCASSPRGGGSYEQYFGPGTRLTVT.

This rearrangement joins TRBV21-1 to TRBJ2-3. TRBV21-1 is labeled a pseudogene. The CDR3 sequence is 15 residues long. The CDR3 region is CASSKRRPNTDTQYF. In nucleotides, the CDR3 is TGTGCCAGCAGCAAACGACGGCCGAACACAGATACGCAGTATTTT.

The chain links TRBV5-5 to TRBJ1-2; a weak D match, TRBD1 (5 bases). The length of the CDR3 is 18 residues. CDR1 and CDR2 from the germline V gene are SGHKS and YYEKEE (reference sequence). With 2 bases removed from V and 1 base from J, the gap between germline ends came to 21 bases. The chain's CDR3 is CASSFFQGPSNNNYGYTF. In DNA, the CDR3 is TGTGCCAGCAGCTTTTTTCAGGGACCCAGTAATAATAACTATGGCTACACCTTC.

The CDR3 region has the DNA TGTGCCAGCAGTTTGCGCGGAATGGGACATGAAAAACTGTTTTTT. Protein sequence: CASSLRGMGHEKLFF. The chain combines TRBV28 with TRBJ1-4; tentative D call: TRBD1 (5 bases). The CDR3 contains 15 residues. The ends were cut back, 3 bases at V and 6 bases at J, with 14 bases in the middle. Per germline, CDR1 MDHEN and CDR2 SYDVKM. The variable domain in full, with the rest retrieved from reference TRBV28 and TRBJ1-4, is DVKVTQSSRYLVKRTGEKVFLECVQDMDHENMFWYRQDPGLGLRLIYFSYDVKMKEKGDIPEGYSVSREKKERFSLILESASTNQTSMYLCASSLRGMGHEKLFFGSGTQLSVL.

V and J are TRBV18 and TRBJ1-5; D remains ambiguous. Trimming left V 3 bases short and J 4 bases short, with 7 bases between. The CDR3 totals 13 residues. CDR1 and CDR2 from the germline V gene are KGHSH and LQKENI. The CDR3 spells CASSPDGNQPQHF. CDR3 coding DNA: TGTGCCAGCTCACCGGATGGAAATCAGCCCCAGCATTTT. The variable domain in full, with the rest retrieved from reference TRBV18 and TRBJ1-5, is NAGVMQNPRHLVRRRGQEARLRCSPMKGHSHVYWYRQLPEEGLKFMVYLQKENIIDESGMPKERFSAEFPKEGPSILRIQQVVRGDSAAYFCASSPDGNQPQHFGDGTRLSIL.

This sequence joins TRBV7-9 and TRBJ2-2; TRBD2 matches at 12 bases. V shed 5 bases, J shed 3 bases, and the junction held 10 bases outside the gene matches. The CDR3 loop spans 18 amino acids. Germline V gene sequence: CDR1 SEHNR, CDR2 FQNEAQ (reference sequence). The CDR3 nucleotides are TGTGCCAGCAGCCCTCCTCGGACTAGCGGGGATCACACCGGGGAGCTGTTTTTT. Translating it yields CASSPPRTSGDHTGELFF. Supplemented by reference TRBV7-9 and TRBJ2-2, the full variable domain reads DTGVSQNPRHKITKRGQNVTFRCDPISEHNRLYWYRQTLGQGPEFLTYFQNEAQLEKSRLLSDRFSAERPKGSFSTLEIQRTEQGDSAMYLCASSPPRTSGDHTGELFFGEGSRLTVL.

The chain recombines TRBV5-4 with TRBJ1-3; D remains ambiguous. V lost 0 bases to trimming and J lost 0 bases, with 13 bases between them. CDR3 length: 17 amino acids. In germline, CDR1 is SGHNT, CDR2 YYREEE (reference sequence). As DNA, the CDR3 is TGTGCCAGCAGCTTGGGCGACTTACCAAACTCTGGAAACACCATATATTTT. This translates into CASSLGDLPNSGNTIYF.

The rearrangement joins TRBV14 to TRBJ1-4, with 9 positions matching TRBD1. The ends lost 0 bases at V and 8 bases at J; junction bases unmatched: 7. Germline V CDR1 and CDR2: SGHDN, FVKESK. The CDR3 runs 16 residues. The CDR3 loop reads CASSQEPGQGREKLFF. CDR3 bases: TGTGCCAGCAGCCAAGAACCGGGACAGGGAAGAGAAAAACTGTTTTTT.

In this sample, this clone turned up once. This CDR3 is CASSTGQLNTEAFF. In DNA form, the CDR3 reads TGTGCCAGTAGTACAGGACAGTTGAACACTGAAGCTTTCTTT. The chain is built from TRBV19 and TRBJ1-1; tentative D call: TRBD1 (6 bases). V was pared by 4 bases and J by 0 bases, with 9 bases between. The CDR3 is 14 amino acids. Germline values: CDR1 LNHDA, CDR2 SQIVND (reference sequence).

The chain uses TRBV12-3 or TRBV12-4 and TRBJ2-7, with TRBD1 as a possible D gene (5 bases). Trimming pared 5 bases from V and 6 bases from J, leaving 14 bases between. The CDR3 is made up of 13 amino acids. The CDR3 sequence: CASSIDSGREQYF. The CDR3 DNA sequence: TGTGCCAGCAGTATCGACAGTGGGCGCGAGCAGTACTTC.

The sample holds one count of this clone. The gene calls are TRBV7-2 and TRBJ1-3; the match to TRBD1 covers 10 bases. The J segment lost 4 bases and the V segment lost 5 bases, leaving 5 bases of the junction unmatched. CDR3 length: 15 residues. In germline, CDR1 is SGHTA, CDR2 FQGNSA. CDR3 protein: CASSRGQGSGNTIYF. Here the CDR3 DNA reads TGTGCCAGCAGCCGGGGACAGGGGTCCGGAAACACCATATATTTT.

The chain has TRBV7-2 and TRBJ2-3; 8 nucleotides line up with TRBD2. The length of the CDR3 is 15 residues. Germline V gene data show CDR1 as SGHTA and CDR2 as FQGNSA. Trimming cost V 1 base and J 3 bases; bases outside gene matches: 3. CDR3: CASSLVRGGTDTQYF. CDR3 coding DNA: TGTGCCAGCAGCTTAGTCCGGGGGGGAACAGATACGCAGTATTTT.